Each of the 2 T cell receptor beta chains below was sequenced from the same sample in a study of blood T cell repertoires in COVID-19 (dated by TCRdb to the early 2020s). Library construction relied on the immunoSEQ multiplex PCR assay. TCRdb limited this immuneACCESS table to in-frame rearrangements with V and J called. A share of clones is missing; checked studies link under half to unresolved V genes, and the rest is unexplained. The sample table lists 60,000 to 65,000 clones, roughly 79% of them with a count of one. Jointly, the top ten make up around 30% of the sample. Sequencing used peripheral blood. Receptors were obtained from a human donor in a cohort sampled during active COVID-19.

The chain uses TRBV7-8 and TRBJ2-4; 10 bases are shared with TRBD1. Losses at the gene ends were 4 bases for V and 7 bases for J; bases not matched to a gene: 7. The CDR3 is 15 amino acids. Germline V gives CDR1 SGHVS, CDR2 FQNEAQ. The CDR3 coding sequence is TGTGCCAGCAGCTCGGAATCGGGACAGGGGAACATTCAGTACTTC. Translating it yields CASSSESGQGNIQYF.

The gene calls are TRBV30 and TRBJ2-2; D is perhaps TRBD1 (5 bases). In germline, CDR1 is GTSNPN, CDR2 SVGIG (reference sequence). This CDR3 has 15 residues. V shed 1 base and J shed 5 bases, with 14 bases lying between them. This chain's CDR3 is CAWSEQQVLTGELFF. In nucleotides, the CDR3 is TGTGCCTGGAGTGAGCAACAGGTTCTAACCGGGGAGCTGTTTTTT.